This T cell receptor (beta chain) is drawn from a study of control samples from healthy donors and cancer patients. Profiled with immunoSEQ multiplex PCR; TCRdb holds only in-frame clones, not every one. The table lists about 40,000 clones, around nine tenths of them singletons. This CDR3 contains 19 residues. The V segment lost 3 bases and the J segment 2 bases; nucleotides outside the gene matches: 7. Germline assignment: CDR1 SGHDT and CDR2 YYEEEE. This rearrangement joins TRBV5-6 to TRBJ2-2; the match to TRBD2 covers 16 bases. The source of this sequence is a woman in her fifties or sixties in good health. Sequenced sample: blood. The CDR3 sequence is CASSSLGLAGGPNTGELFF. DNA for the CDR3: TGTGCCAGCAGCTCGTTGGGACTAGCGGGGGGGCCAAACACCGGGGAGCTGTTTTTT.